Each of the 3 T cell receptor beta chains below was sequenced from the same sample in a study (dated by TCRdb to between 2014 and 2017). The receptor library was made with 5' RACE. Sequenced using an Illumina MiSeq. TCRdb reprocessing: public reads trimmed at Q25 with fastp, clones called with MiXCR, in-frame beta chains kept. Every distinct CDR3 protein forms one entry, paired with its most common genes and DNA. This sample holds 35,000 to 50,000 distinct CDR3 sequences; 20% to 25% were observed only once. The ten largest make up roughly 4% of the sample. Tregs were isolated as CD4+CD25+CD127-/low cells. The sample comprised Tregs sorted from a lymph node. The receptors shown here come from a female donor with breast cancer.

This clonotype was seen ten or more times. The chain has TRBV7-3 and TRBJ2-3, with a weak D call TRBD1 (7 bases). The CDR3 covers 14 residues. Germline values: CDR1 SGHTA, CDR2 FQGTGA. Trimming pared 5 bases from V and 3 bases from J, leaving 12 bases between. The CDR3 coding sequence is TGTGCCAGCAGCGCCCAGGGGGGAACAGATACGCAGTATTTT. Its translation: CASSAQGGTDTQYF.

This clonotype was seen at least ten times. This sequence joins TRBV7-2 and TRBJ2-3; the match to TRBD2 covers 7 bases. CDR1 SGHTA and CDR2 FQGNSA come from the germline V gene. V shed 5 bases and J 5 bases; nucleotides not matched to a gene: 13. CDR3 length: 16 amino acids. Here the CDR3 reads CASSALAGVSGDTQYF. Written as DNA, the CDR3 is TGTGCCAGCAGCGCCTTGGCGGGAGTCAGTGGAGATACGCAGTATTTT.

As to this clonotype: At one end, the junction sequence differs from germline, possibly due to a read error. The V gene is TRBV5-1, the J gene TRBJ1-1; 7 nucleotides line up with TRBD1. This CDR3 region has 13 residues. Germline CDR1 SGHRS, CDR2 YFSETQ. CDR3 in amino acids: CASSGTENAEAFF. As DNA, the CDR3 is TGCGCCAGCTCCGGGACAGAGAACGCTGAAGCTTTCTTT.